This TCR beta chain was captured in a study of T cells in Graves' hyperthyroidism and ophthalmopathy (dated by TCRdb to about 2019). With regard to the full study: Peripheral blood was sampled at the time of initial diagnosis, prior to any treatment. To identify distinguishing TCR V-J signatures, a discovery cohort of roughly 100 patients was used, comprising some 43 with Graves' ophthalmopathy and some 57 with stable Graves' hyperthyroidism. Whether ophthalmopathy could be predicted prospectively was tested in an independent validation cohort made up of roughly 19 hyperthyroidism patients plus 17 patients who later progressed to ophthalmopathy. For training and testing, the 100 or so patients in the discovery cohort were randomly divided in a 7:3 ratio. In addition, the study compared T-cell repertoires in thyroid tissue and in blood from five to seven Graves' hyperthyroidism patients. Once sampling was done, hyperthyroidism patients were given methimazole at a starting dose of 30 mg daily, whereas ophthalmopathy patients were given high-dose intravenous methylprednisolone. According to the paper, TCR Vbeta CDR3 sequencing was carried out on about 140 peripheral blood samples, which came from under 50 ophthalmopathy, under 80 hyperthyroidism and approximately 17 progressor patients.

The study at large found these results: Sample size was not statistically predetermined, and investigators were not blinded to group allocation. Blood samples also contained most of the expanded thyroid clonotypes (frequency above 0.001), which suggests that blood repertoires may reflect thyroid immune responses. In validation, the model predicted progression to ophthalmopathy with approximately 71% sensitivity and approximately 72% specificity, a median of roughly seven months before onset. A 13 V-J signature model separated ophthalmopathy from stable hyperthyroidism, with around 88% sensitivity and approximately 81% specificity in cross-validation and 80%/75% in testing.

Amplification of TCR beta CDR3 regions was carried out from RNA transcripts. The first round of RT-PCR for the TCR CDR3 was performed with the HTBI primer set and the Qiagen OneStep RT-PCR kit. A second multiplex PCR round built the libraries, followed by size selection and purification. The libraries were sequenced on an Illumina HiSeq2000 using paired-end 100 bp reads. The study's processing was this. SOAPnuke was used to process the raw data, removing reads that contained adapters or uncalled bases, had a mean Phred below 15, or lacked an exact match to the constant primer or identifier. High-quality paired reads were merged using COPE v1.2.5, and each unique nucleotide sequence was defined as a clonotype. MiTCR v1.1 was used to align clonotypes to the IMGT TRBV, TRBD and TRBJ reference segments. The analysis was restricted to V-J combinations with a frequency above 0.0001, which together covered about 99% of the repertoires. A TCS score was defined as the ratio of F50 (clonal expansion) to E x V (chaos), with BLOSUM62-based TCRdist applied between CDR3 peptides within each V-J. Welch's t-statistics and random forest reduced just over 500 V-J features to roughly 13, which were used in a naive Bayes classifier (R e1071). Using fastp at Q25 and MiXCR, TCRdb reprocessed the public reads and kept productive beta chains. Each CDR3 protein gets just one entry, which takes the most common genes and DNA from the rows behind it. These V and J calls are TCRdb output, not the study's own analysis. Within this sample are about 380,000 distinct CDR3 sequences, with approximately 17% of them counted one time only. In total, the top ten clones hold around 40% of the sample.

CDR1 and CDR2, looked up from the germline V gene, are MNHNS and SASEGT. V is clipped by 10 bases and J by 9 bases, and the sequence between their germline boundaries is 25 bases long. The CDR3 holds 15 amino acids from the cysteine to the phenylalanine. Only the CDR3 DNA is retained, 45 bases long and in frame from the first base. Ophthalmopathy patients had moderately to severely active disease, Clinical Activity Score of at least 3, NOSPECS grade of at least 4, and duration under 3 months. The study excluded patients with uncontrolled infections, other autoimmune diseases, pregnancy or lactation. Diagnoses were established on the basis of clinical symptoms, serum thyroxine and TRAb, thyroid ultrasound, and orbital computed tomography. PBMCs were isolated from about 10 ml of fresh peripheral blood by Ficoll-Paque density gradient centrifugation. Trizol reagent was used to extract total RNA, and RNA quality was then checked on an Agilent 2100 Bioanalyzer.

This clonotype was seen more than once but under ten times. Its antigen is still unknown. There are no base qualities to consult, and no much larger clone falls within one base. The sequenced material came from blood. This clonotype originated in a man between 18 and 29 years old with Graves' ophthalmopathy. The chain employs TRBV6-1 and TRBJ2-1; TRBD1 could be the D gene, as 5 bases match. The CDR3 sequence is CATNVGQGATAEQFF. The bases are TGTGCCACCAACGTGGGGCAGGGCGCAACGGCTGAGCAGTTCTTC.